This entry is about one T cell receptor (beta chain). Its antigen is not identified. These data belong to a study of T cell responses to AZD1222 COVID-19 vaccine. General study findings and limits: A mostly white British donor set with more females was recruited, and clonal diversity was possibly underestimated. CD4 TCRs linked to vaccination spanned spike, dominating at 160-218 and 743-854. Reportedly, close to half of spike-specific TCRs are directed against unmutated variant regions.

The repertoire was sequenced with immunoSEQ multiplex PCR; TCRdb's copy has only in-frame clones and lacks some. The sample consists of 150,000 to 200,000 clones, around 93% of them appearing once. Germline values: CDR1 MNHEY, CDR2 SVGAGI. This CDR3 contains 13 residues. V shed 3 bases and J shed 13 bases, with 16 bases lying between them. The chain carries TRBV6-5 and TRBJ1-5; weak D call: TRBD1 (6 bases). Sequences were derived from peripheral blood, sampled on day 0 of AZD1222 vaccination. This sequence originates from an adult in good health. CDR3 in DNA: TGTGCCAGCAGTTATGAAAGGGGGTTGTCTCAGCATTTT. Translated, it gives CASSYERGLSQHF.